Below, one T cell receptor beta chain is given with its context. The antigen is undetermined. This CDR3 contains 16 residues. The treatment denotes: roughly 20 received Ad26.COV2.S at low or high dose, single or two shots; several received placebo; per-sample allocation not given. Following the first vaccine or placebo injection, samples were taken on day 63. This entry is derived from a study of Ad26.COV2.S vaccination and SARS-CoV-2 variants. Study context: Donor got 5x10^10 or 1x10^11 viral particles of Ad26.COV2.S.

Study-level points and caveats: Comparability of non-spike TCR breadth was observed across vaccine and placebo recipients. Spike-specific CD8+ and CD4+ T cell responses reportedly showed substantial breadth after vaccination.

Sequencing used immunoSEQ multiplex PCR; TCRdb keeps in-frame clones, though not all of them. The sample lists approximately 360,000 clones, around four fifths seen once, with 7.4% in the top ten. Sequences were derived from peripheral blood, sampled in a trial of Ad26.COV2.S vaccine versus placebo. The V and J genes are TRBV21-1 and TRBJ2-1; no check of the table's D call, TRBD2, against the DNA was made. TRBV21-1 is described as a pseudogene. This receptor was identified in a person aged 18 to 65 who received the Ad26.COV2.S COVID-19 vaccine or a placebo. The chain's CDR3 is CASGQGRGLPYNEQFF. The CDR3 nucleotides read TGTGCCAGCGGCCAGGGGAGGGGCCTTCCCTACAATGAGCAGTTCTTC.